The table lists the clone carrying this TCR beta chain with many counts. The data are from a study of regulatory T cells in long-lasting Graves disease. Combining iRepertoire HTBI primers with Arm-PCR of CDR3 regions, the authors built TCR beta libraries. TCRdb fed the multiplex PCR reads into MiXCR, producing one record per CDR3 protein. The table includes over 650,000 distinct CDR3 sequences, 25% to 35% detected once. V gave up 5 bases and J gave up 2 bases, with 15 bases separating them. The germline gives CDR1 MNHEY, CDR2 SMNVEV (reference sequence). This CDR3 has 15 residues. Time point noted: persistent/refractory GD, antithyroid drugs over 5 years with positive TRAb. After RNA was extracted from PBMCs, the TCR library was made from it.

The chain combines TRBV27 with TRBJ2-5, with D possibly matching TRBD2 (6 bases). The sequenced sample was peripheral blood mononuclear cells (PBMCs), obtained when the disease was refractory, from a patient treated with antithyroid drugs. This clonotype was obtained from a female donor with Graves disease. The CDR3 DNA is TGTGCCAGCAGTAACTTGGAGGGGTGGCAAGAGACCCAGTACTTC. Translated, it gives CASSNLEGWQETQYF.